This T cell receptor beta chain was documented in a study of blood T cell repertoires in COVID-19. Study-level background: Sites across the United States, Italy and Spain contributed samples from acute and convalescent COVID-19. The analysed material was cDNA or gDNA that came from T cells, B-cell-depleted T cells, or PBMCs.

Germline values: CDR1 SGDLS, CDR2 YYNGEE. The CDR3 totals 15 residues. V shed 4 bases and J shed 1 base, with 14 bases lying between them. Some clones are missing from TCRdb's copy, which holds only in-frame ones; the method was immunoSEQ multiplex PCR. The sample lists 47,000 or so clones, approximately 80% seen once, with around 20% in the top ten. This chain uses TRBV9 with TRBJ2-5; D is possibly TRBD1 (5 bases). Sequenced: peripheral blood. This TCR was recovered from a woman of 80 years or more with COVID-19, enrolled during active disease. The CDR3 bases are TGTGCCAGCAGCCCACAGCCGGACATCCAAGAGACCCAGTACTTC. Translated, it gives CASSPQPDIQETQYF.